The entry below describes one T cell receptor beta chain. The antigen is unknown. The second PCR ran about 6 to 12 cycles with a sample-barcoded 5' primer and J-beta primers. TCRdb reprocessed the 5' RACE reads via MiXCR and lists one record per CDR3 protein. The data show 1.5 million to 2 million distinct CDR3 sequences, about 50% seen once. The data are from a study of blood T cells in healthy people across ages. Study-level findings and limits: Naive and antigen-experienced cells were not separated, limiting conclusive comparison.

In germline, CDR1 is DFQATT, CDR2 SNEGSKA (reference sequence). This CDR3 comprises 15 residues. The ends lost 0 bases at V and 5 bases at J; junction bases unmatched: 5. The V gene is TRBV20-1, the J gene TRBJ1-5; the match to TRBD1 covers 9 bases. The clonotype was recovered from a middle-aged woman in good health. Sequenced sample: blood. The CDR3 region is CSAREGQGGYQPQHF. The CDR3 DNA reads TGCAGTGCTAGAGAGGGACAGGGAGGGTATCAGCCCCAGCATTTT.